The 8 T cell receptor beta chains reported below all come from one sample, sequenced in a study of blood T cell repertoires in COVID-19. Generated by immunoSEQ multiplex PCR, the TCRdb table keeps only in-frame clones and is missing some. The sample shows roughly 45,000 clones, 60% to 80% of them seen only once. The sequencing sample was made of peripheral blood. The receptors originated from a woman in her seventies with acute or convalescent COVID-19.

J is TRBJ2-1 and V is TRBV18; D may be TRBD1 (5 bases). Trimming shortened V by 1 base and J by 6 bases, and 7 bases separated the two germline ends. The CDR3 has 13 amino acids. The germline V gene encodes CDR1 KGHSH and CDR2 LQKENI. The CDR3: CASSPHQGNEQFF. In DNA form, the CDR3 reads TGTGCCAGCTCACCACATCAGGGCAATGAGCAGTTCTTC.

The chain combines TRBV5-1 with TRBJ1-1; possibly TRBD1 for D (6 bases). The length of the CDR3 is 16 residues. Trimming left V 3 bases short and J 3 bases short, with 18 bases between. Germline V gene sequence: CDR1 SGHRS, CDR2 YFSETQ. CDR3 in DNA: TGCGCCAGCAGCTGGATGGGGGGGCGTCGGTACACTGAAGCTTTCTTT. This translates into CASSWMGGRRYTEAFF.

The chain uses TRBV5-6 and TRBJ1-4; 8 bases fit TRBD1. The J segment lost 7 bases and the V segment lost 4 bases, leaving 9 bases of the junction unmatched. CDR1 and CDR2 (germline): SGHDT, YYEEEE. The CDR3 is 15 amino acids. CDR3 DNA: TGTGCCAGCAGCCCCCGGACAGGGAGGGGTGAAAAACTGTTTTTT. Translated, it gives CASSPRTGRGEKLFF.

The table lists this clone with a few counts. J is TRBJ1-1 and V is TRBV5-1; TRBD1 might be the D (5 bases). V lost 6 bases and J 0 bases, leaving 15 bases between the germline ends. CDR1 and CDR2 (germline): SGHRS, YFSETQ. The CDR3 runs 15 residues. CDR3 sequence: CASIVGDSMNTEAFF. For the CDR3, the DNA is TGCGCCAGCATCGTTGGGGACTCCATGAACACTGAAGCTTTCTTT.

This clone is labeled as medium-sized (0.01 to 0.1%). The CDR3 DNA reads TGTGCCAGCAGCTTCCAGTCCGGGACTAGCGGCTACGAGCAGTACTTC. It is translated as CASSFQSGTSGYEQYF. This chain connects TRBV7-3 to TRBJ2-7; the match to TRBD2 covers 11 bases. CDR1 SGHTA and CDR2 FQGTGA come from the germline V gene. Losses at the gene ends were 3 bases for V and 3 bases for J; bases not matched to a gene: 7. The CDR3 runs to 16 residues.

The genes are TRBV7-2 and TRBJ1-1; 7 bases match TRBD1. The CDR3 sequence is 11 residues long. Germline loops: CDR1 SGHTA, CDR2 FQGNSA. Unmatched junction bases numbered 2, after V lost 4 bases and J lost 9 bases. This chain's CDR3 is CASSSGQKAFF. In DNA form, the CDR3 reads TGTGCCAGCAGCTCGGGACAGAAAGCTTTCTTT.

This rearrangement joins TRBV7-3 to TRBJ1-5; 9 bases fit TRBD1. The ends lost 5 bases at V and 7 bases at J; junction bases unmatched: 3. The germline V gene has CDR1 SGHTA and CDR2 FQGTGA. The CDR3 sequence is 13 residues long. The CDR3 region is CASSRQGEQPQHF. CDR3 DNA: TGTGCCAGCAGCCGACAGGGGGAGCAGCCCCAGCATTTT.

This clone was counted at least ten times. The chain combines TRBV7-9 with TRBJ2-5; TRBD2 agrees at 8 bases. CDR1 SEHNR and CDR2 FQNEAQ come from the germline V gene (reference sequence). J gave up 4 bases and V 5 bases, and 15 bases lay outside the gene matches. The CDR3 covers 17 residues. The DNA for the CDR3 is TGTGCCAGCAGCATTGGTCGGGAGGGCCTGGGGAGAGAGACCCAGTACTTC. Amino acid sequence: CASSIGREGLGRETQYF.